The present T cell receptor (beta chain) was sequenced within a study of T cell responses to AZD1222 COVID-19 vaccine. Pooled in the analysis were second doses at about 4 or about 12 weeks. A note on this clone: Its antigen is unknown.

Overall study results and limits: Seropositive AZD1222 recipients at baseline numbered only five or six. It should be noted that donors were predominantly white British and more often female, and clonal diversity was possibly underestimated. Targeting of unmutated variant regions was reportedly seen in nearly half of spike-specific TCRs.

The protocol was immunoSEQ multiplex PCR, while the TCRdb copy is restricted to in-frame clones and leaves out a portion. The sample has about 81,000 clones; roughly 84% are singletons. Between the trimmed V and J ends, which lost 3 bases and 3 bases, there was a span of 12 bases. The CDR3 consists of 13 residues. Germline CDR1 is GTSNPN and CDR2 is SVGIG (reference sequence). The receptor's source is an adult who received the AZD1222 COVID-19 vaccine. This specimen consisted of peripheral blood, obtained 28 days after the second AZD1222 dose. J is TRBJ2-7 and V is TRBV30, with no clear D. Here the CDR3 DNA reads TGTGCCTGGAGATCGTTGGGTCGCTACGAGCAGTACTTC. Translating gives CAWRSLGRYEQYF.